The clone carrying this T cell receptor beta chain was seen only once. Its specificity is not known. The repertoire was sequenced with immunoSEQ multiplex PCR; TCRdb's copy has only in-frame clones and lacks some. The table includes some 290,000 clones, approximately 88% detected once. The record originates from a study of cytomegalovirus exposure and HLA in healthy donors. The length of the CDR3 is 15 residues. Study-wide results and limits: Reported performance of the classifier showed diagnosis of cytomegalovirus status with high specificity and sensitivity. The study recorded 160 or so TCR beta chains that were cytomegalovirus-associated. Among TCR sequences, most were rare, though some public TCRs appeared in many donors.

The sequence was obtained from a man aged 25-40 years in good health and CMV-seronegative. Sequences were obtained from PBMCs. V usage is TRBV21-1 and J usage is TRBJ2-3; the D call TRBD1 from the table was never checked on the DNA. TRBV21-1 is assigned pseudogene status. The CDR3 loop reads CASTGRGLYADTQYF. In DNA form, the CDR3 reads TGTGCCAGCACAGGCAGGGGGCTATATGCAGATACGCAGTATTTT.